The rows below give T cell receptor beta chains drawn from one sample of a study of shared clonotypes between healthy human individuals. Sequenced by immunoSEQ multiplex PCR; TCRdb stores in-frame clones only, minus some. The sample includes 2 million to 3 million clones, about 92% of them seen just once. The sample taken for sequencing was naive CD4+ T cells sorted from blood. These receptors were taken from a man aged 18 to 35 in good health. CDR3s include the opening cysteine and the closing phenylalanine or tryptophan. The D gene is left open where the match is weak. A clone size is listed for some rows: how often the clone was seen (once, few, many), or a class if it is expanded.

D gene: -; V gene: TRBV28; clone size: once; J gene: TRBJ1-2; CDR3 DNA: TGTGCCAGCAGTTTCTTATCCTATGGCTACACCTTC; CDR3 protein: CASSFLSYGYTF
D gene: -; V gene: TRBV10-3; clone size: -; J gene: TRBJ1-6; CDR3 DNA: TGTGCCATCAGAACAGATCTTAATTCACCCCTCCACTTT; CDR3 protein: CAIRTDLNSPLHF
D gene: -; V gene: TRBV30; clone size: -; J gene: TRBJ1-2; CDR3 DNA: TGTGCCTGGAGTTCCCTCGCGAGGGAGGGAAGAAACTATGGCTACACCTTC; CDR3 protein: CAWSSLAREGRNYGYTF
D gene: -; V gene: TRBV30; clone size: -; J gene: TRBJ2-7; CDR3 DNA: TGTGCCTGGAGTGTAGGAGGGACGGGGGCCTACGAGCAGTACTTC; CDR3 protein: CAWSVGGTGAYEQYF
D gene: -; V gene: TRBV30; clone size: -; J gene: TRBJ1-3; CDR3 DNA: TGTGCCTGGAGTTATATCGGGGACACCATATATTTT; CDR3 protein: CAWSYIGDTIYF
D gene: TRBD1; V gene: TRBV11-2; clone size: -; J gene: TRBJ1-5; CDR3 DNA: TGTGCCAGCAGCTTGAGACAGGGCTATCAGCCCCAGCATTTT; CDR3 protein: CASSLRQGYQPQHF
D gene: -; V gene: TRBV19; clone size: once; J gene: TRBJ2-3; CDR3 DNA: TGTGCCAGTAGTATTCCGGGTGAGACCGGTGGACATACGCAGTATTTT; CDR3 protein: CASSIPGETGGHTQYF
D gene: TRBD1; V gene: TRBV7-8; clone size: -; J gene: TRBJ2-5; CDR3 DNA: TGTGCCAGCAGCTTAGCCCGTTTTCAGGGGGCCAGGGAGACCCAGTACTTC; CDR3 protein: CASSLARFQGARETQYF
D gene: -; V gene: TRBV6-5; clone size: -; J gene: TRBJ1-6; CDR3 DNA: TGTGCCAGCAGTTATCGAGAGGGAAGGGAATCACCCCTCCACTTT; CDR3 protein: CASSYREGRESPLHF
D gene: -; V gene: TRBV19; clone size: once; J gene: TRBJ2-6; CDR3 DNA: TGTGCCAGTAGTATAGTTTGGGCGGTGCGGGTCTCTGGGGCCAACGTCCTGACTTTC; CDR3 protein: CASSIVWAVRVSGANVLTF
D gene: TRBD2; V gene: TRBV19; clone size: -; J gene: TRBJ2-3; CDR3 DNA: TGTGCCAGTAGTATCCTCACAGCGGGGGGGGCAGATACGCAGTATTTT; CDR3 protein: CASSILTAGGADTQYF
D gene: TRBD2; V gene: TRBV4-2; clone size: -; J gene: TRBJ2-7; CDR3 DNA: TGTGCCAGCAGTCAGAGGACTAGCGGATCCTACGAGCAGTACTTC; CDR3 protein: CASSQRTSGSYEQYF
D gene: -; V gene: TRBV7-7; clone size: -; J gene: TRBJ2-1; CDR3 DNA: TGTGCTAGCAGCTTCCGACTAGGGGGATACAATGAGCAGTTCTTC; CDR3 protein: CASSFRLGGYNEQFF
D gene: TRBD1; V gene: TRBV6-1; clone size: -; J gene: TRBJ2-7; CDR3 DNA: TGTGCCAGCAGTGAAAGGGACAGGGTCCCCGGTACCTACGAGCAGTACTTC; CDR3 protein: CASSERDRVPGTYEQYF
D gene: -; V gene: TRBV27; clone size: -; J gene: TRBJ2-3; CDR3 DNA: TGTGCCAGCAGTTTTCGACGGGGAACAGATACGCAGTATTTT; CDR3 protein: CASSFRRGTDTQYF
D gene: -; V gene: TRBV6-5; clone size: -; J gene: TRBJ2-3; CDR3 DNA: TGTGCCAGCAGTTACCCATCTAGCACAGATACGCAGTATTTT; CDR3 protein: CASSYPSSTDTQYF
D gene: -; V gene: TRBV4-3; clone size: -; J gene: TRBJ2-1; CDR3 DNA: TGCGCCAGCAGCCAAGGACCGGAACCCTTTTCCTACAATGAGCAGTTCTTC; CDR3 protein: CASSQGPEPFSYNEQFF
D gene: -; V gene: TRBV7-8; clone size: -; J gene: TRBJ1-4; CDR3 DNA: TGTGCCAGCAGCTTACAGGCCGTAGACGAAAAACTGTTTTTT; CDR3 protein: CASSLQAVDEKLFF
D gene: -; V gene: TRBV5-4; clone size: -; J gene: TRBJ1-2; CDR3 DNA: TGTGCCAGCAGCCCCACGGGTGGGGGTGGTAACTATGGCTACACCTTC; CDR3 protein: CASSPTGGGGNYGYTF
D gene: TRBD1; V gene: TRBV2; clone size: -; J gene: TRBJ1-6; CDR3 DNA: TGTGCCAGCAGCCCCCTGGGGCAGGGGGGTTCACCCCTCCACTTT; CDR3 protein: CASSPLGQGGSPLHF
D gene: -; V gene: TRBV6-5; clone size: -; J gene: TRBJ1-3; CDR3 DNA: TGTGCCAGCAGAGCTCCGGGACGAGCTGGAAACACCATATATTTT; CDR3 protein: CASRAPGRAGNTIYF
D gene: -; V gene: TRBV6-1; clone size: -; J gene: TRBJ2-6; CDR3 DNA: TGTGCCAGCAGTGGGCCTGGGGCCAACGTCCTGACTTTC; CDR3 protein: CASSGPGANVLTF
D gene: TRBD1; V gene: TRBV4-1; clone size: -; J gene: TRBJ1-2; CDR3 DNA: TGCGCCAGCAGCGACCACAGGGGTCTCAGCGGCTACACCTTC; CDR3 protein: CASSDHRGLSGYTF
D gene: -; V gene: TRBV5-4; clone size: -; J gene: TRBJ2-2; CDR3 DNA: TGTGCCAGCAGCATCCCGATGGGAGACACCGGGGAGCTGTTTTTT; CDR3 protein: CASSIPMGDTGELFF
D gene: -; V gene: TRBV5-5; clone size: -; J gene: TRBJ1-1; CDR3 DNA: TGTGCCAGCAGCCGCGGCAGGGCGGTCACTGAAGCTTTCTTT; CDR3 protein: CASSRGRAVTEAFF
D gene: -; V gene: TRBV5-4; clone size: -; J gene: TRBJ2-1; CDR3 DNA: TGTGCCAGCAGCTTGGGGGGGAAGAATGAGCAGTTCTTC; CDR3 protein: CASSLGGKNEQFF
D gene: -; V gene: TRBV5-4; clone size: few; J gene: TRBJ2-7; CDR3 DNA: TGTGCCAGCAGTTTCGGGACCACCTACGAGCAGTACTTC; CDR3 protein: CASSFGTTYEQYF
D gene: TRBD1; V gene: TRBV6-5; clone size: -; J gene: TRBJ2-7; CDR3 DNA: TGTGCCAGCAGGGTCAGGACAGGGTCGGCCTACGAGCAGTACTTC; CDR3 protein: CASRVRTGSAYEQYF
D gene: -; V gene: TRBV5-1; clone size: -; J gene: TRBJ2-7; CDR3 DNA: TGCGCCAGCAGCTTGGAGGGAATAGTTGGCGAGCAGTACTTC; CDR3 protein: CASSLEGIVGEQYF
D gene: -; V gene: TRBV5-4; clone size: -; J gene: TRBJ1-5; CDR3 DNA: TGTGCCAGCAGCGCCACAGAAAATACATGGAGCAATCAGCCCCAGCATTTT; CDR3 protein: CASSATENTWSNQPQHF
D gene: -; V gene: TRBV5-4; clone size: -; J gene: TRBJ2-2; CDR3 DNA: TGTGCCAGCAGCGGGGGGTTACCCGGGGAGCTGTTTTTT; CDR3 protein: CASSGGLPGELFF
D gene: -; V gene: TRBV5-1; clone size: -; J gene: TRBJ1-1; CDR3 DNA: TGCGCCAGCAGCTTGGGCCCCGAAGCTTTCTTT; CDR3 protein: CASSLGPEAFF
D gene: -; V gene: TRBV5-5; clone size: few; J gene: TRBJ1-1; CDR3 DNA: TGTGCCAGCAGCTTGTTTTTTGAAGCTTTCTTT; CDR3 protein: CASSLFFEAFF